Below are 29 T cell receptor beta chains sequenced from a single sample in a study of blood T cell repertoires in COVID-19. Here immunoSEQ multiplex PCR was the method, and the copy in TCRdb shows in-frame clones only, minus some. The sample carries over 300,000 clones, over 75% recorded once. Material: peripheral blood. These receptors all stem from a human donor in a cohort sampled during active COVID-19.

The chain carries TRBV21-1 and TRBJ2-7; no DNA check was done on the table's D call, TRBD1. TRBV21-1 is shown as a pseudogene. The CDR3 length is 14 residues. The CDR3 sequence is CAPTSRTGPYEQYF. Here the CDR3 DNA reads TGTGCCCCCACCTCGAGGACAGGACCTTACGAGCAGTACTTC.

The chain joins TRBV7-3 to TRBJ2-2; D gene unclear. The CDR3 runs to 14 residues. Trimming took 1 base from V and 5 from J, leaving 8 bases between them. Germline V gene data show CDR1 as SGHTA and CDR2 as FQGTGA. The chain's CDR3 is CASSLKTGTGELFF. CDR3 DNA sequence: TGTGCCAGCAGCTTAAAAACGGGTACCGGGGAGCTGTTTTTT.

This chain uses TRBV5-1 with TRBJ2-7; a possible D gene is TRBD1 (6 bases). The V end lost 3 bases, the J end lost 2 bases, and 15 bases lay between the germline ends. The CDR3 contains 15 residues. The V gene's germline CDR1 is SGHRS and CDR2 YFSETQ. CDR3 coding DNA: TGCGCCAGCAGCTGGGGCGTCCAGGGGACCTACGAGCAGTACTTC. It yields the protein CASSWGVQGTYEQYF.

The chain links TRBV7-9 to TRBJ2-6; TRBD2 is a possible D gene (5 bases). The ends were cut back, 4 bases at V and 1 base at J, with 20 bases in the middle. Germline V gives CDR1 SEHNR, CDR2 FQNEAQ (reference sequence). The CDR3 length is 19 residues. The CDR3 loop is CASSSAGLADLSGANVLTF. CDR3 sequence (DNA): TGTGCCAGCAGCTCCGCCGGACTTGCCGACTTATCTGGGGCCAACGTCCTGACTTTC.

The CDR3 DNA sequence: TGTGCCACCAGTGATGGGGGCGGGAATCAGCCCCAGCATTTT. Translated, it gives CATSDGGGNQPQHF. The gene calls are TRBV24-1 and TRBJ1-5; possible D gene TRBD1, 6 bases. Deletions cut 3 bases from V and 4 bases from J, with 9 bases between. The CDR3 is 14 amino acids. In germline, CDR1 is KGHDR, CDR2 SFDVKD.

Note on this clone: This sample includes further DNA sequences coding for the same CDR3. The chain couples TRBV7-3 to TRBJ1-1; perhaps TRBD1 as D (5 bases). The CDR3 covers 13 residues. Germline CDR1 reads SGHTA; CDR2 reads FQGTGA. V was cut by 5 bases and J by 1 base, with 8 bases left in between. The CDR3 loop is CASSLGQNTEAFF. The CDR3 DNA sequence: TGTGCCAGCAGCCTCGGACAGAACACTGAAGCTTTCTTT. Full variable domain (missing parts from reference TRBV7-3 and TRBJ1-1): GAGVSQTPSNKVTEKGKYVELRCDPISGHTALYWYRQSLGQGPEFLIYFQGTGAADDSGLPNDRFFAVRPEGSVSTLKIQRTERGDSAVYLCASSLGQNTEAFFGQGTRLTVV.

The J gene is TRBJ2-3, the V gene TRBV21-1; the table's D call, TRBD2, was not checked against the DNA. TRBV21-1 is an annotated pseudogene. The CDR3 spans 15 residues. The CDR3 coding sequence is TGTGCCAGCAGCAAACGCGGGGGTAGTACAGATACGCAGTATTTT. Protein product: CASSKRGGSTDTQYF.

The V call is TRBV20-1, the J call TRBJ1-1; perhaps TRBD1 as D (6 bases). V lost 3 bases to trimming and J lost 2 bases, with 16 bases between them. Germline CDR1 is DFQATT and CDR2 is SNEGSKA (reference sequence). The CDR3 length is 15 residues. CDR3 coding DNA: TGCAGTGCTAGTAATCCTAGGGGGGGAAACACTGAAGCTTTCTTT. Amino acid sequence: CSASNPRGGNTEAFF.

The gene calls are TRBV5-1 and TRBJ2-7; 7 bases line up with TRBD2. CDR1 is SGHRS and CDR2 is YFSETQ in the germline V gene. Trimming cost V 3 bases and J 7 bases; bases outside gene matches: 1. The CDR3 runs to 11 residues. The DNA of the CDR3 is TGCGCCAGCAGCTCCGGGGGGGAGCAGTACTTC. This sequence encodes CASSSGGEQYF.

This chain connects TRBV2 to TRBJ2-3; weak D call: TRBD2 (5 bases). Per the germline V gene, CDR1 is SNHLY and CDR2 is FYNNEI. Trimming pared 10 bases from V and 5 bases from J, leaving 22 bases between. The CDR3 is made up of 15 amino acids. CDR3 sequence reads: CATLALPTRGDTQYF. Written as DNA, the CDR3 is TGTGCCACCCTGGCCCTGCCAACCCGGGGAGATACGCAGTATTTT.

In regard to this clone: The sample has other DNA sequences that encode this CDR3 too. V is TRBV5-1 and J is TRBJ2-7; no clear D gene. The CDR3 is 12 amino acids. V was trimmed by 3 bases and J by 3 bases, leaving 7 bases between them. Germline CDR1 is SGHRS and CDR2 is YFSETQ. This chain's CDR3 is CASSSNSYEQYF. In nucleotides, the CDR3 is TGCGCCAGCAGCTCGAACAGCTACGAGCAGTACTTC.

The J gene is TRBJ1-3, the V gene TRBV19; D not certain. CDR1 is LNHDA and CDR2 is SQIVND in the germline V gene (reference sequence). V lost 1 base to trimming and J lost 0 bases, with 13 bases between them. The CDR3 has 17 amino acids. In nucleotides, the CDR3 is TGTGCCAGTAGTATAGTGTTCTCCTCTTCCTCTGGAAACACCATATATTTT. Residues: CASSIVFSSSSGNTIYF.

The chain carries TRBV7-2 and TRBJ1-2; the D is unclear. CDR1 and CDR2 from the germline V gene are SGHTA and FQGNSA. This CDR3 contains 13 residues. V lost 4 bases to trimming and J lost 8 bases, with 14 bases between them. CDR3 protein: CASSSSVIMGYTF. For the CDR3, the DNA is TGTGCCAGCAGCTCGTCTGTTATTATGGGCTACACCTTC.

The chain couples TRBV2 to TRBJ2-1, with 7 bases aligning to TRBD2. Germline V gene data show CDR1 as SNHLY and CDR2 as FYNNEI. V shed 7 bases, J shed 6 bases, and the junction held 9 bases outside the gene matches. The CDR3 spans 14 residues. The CDR3 spells CASNIRGVVNEQFF. CDR3 nucleotide sequence: TGTGCCAGCAATATACGGGGGGTGGTCAATGAGCAGTTCTTC.

This clone was found a few times. This sequence joins TRBV19 and TRBJ2-7; 9 bases align to TRBD1. After removal of 4 bases from V and 0 bases from J, the junction contained 1 base not matched to a gene. Germline V gene lookup returns CDR1 LNHDA and CDR2 SQIVND (reference sequence). The CDR3 spans 14 residues. CDR3 DNA sequence: TGTGCCAGTAGTAGGACAGGGGCCTCCTACGAGCAGTACTTC. It encodes CASSRTGASYEQYF.

This clone was found once. The chain combines TRBV5-1 with TRBJ1-2, with TRBD1 matching over 11 bases. This CDR3 has 19 amino acids. V was pared by 4 bases and J by 0 bases, with 14 bases of the junction left unmatched. The germline gives CDR1 SGHRS, CDR2 YFSETQ. Here the CDR3 DNA reads TGCGCCAGCAGCGTGCCCGGGACAGGGGGTTCTGTGGCTAACTATGGCTACACCTTC. Residues: CASSVPGTGGSVANYGYTF.

The chain recombines TRBV5-1 with TRBJ1-2, with a tentative D call TRBD1 (6 bases). The CDR3 is 14 residues long. In germline, CDR1 is SGHRS, CDR2 YFSETQ. V was cut by 3 bases and J by 7 bases, with 16 bases left in between. CDR3 DNA: TGCGCCAGCAGCTCGAGGGGGAGTGCTAGTGGCTACACCTTC. Protein product: CASSSRGSASGYTF.

The chain joins TRBV30 to TRBJ2-7; 13 bases are a match to TRBD2. Germline CDR1 reads GTSNPN; CDR2 reads SVGIG (reference sequence). The ends lost 7 bases at V and 6 bases at J; junction bases unmatched: 9. The CDR3 extends over 14 amino acids. DNA of the CDR3: TGTGCCTTGGACTTACTAGCGGGGGGGCGCGAGCAGTACTTC. It encodes CALDLLAGGREQYF.

V gene TRBV6-6 combines with J gene TRBJ1-1; 7 bases map to TRBD1. Germline V CDR1 and CDR2: MNHNY, SVGAGI (reference sequence). V lost 5 bases, J lost 0 bases, and 6 bases stayed unmatched. The CDR3 contains 15 residues. CDR3 in amino acids: CASSPGTVMNTEAFF. The CDR3 bases are TGTGCCAGCAGTCCCGGGACAGTCATGAACACTGAAGCTTTCTTT.

The chain joins TRBV24-1 to TRBJ2-3; D call uncertain. The V gene's germline CDR1 is KGHDR and CDR2 SFDVKD. The CDR3 spans 13 residues. Trimming left V 6 bases short and J 8 bases short, with 14 bases between. The CDR3 nucleotides are TGTGCCACCAGTTCACGGAGCACCGCTACGCAGTATTTT. Translated, it gives CATSSRSTATQYF.

V and J are TRBV10-1 and TRBJ2-3; possible D gene TRBD2, 6 bases. In germline, CDR1 is WNHNN, CDR2 SYGVQD (reference sequence). The CDR3 extends over 14 amino acids. Between the trimmed V and J ends, which lost 4 bases and 7 bases, there was a span of 15 bases. The CDR3 region has the DNA TGCGCCAGCAGTGGGACTACCACCACGAATACGCAGTATTTT. It codes for CASSGTTTTNTQYF.

This clone has more than one count but fewer than ten. The chain couples TRBV2 to TRBJ1-3; D is ambiguous. Trimming removed 4 bases from V and 3 bases from J, with 10 bases in between. CDR1 is SNHLY and CDR2 is FYNNEI in the germline V gene. The CDR3 is 14 residues long. In nucleotides, the CDR3 is TGTGCCAGCAGTGCGAGGTCTAGTGGAAACACCATATATTTT. It is translated as CASSARSSGNTIYF.

CDR3 coding DNA: TGTGCCAGCAGCGCCCGGGTTTCCATTTCTGGGGCCAACGTCCTGACTTTC. As protein: CASSARVSISGANVLTF. The chain is built from TRBV3-1 (or the pseudogene TRBV3-2) and TRBJ2-6, with D uncertain. Germline CDR1 reads LGHDT; CDR2 reads YNNKEL (reference sequence). Trimming pared 5 bases from V and 1 base from J, leaving 15 bases between. The CDR3 has 17 amino acids.

V and J are TRBV14 and TRBJ1-5; D not certain. CDR3 length equals 13 residues. Trimming pared 4 bases from V and 6 bases from J, leaving 10 bases between. Germline CDR1 SGHDN, CDR2 FVKESK. The chain's CDR3 is CASSREVGQPQHF. The DNA of the CDR3 is TGTGCCAGCAGCCGGGAGGTCGGTCAGCCCCAGCATTTT.

The chain employs TRBV3-1 (or the pseudogene TRBV3-2) and TRBJ2-3; D unresolved. The ends were cut back, 4 bases at V and 2 bases at J, with 4 bases in the middle. This CDR3 spans 12 amino acids. The V gene's germline CDR1 is LGHDT and CDR2 YNNKEL (reference sequence). CDR3 sequence: CASSPYTDTQYF. For the CDR3, the DNA is TGTGCCAGCAGCCCGTACACAGATACGCAGTATTTT.

V gene TRBV6-5 combines with J gene TRBJ1-6; no reliable D call. Germline V lookup: CDR1 MNHEY, CDR2 SVGAGI. This CDR3 region has 16 residues. With 3 bases removed from V and 2 bases from J, the gap between germline ends came to 11 bases. The CDR3 sequence is CASSYEKKAYNSPLHF. CDR3 DNA sequence: TGTGCCAGCAGTTATGAGAAGAAAGCCTATAATTCACCCCTCCACTTT.

This clone was detected once. The chain links TRBV7-3 to TRBJ1-2, with TRBD1 matching 8 bases. The CDR3 loop spans 15 amino acids. Germline lookup yields CDR1 SGHTA and CDR2 FQGTGA. The junction had 5 bases not matched to a gene; V was cut back by 1 base and J by 4 bases. The CDR3 DNA sequence: TGTGCCAGCAGCTTAAACGGGGACAGGCCCTATGGCTACACCTTC. Protein: CASSLNGDRPYGYTF.

V and J are TRBV14 and TRBJ2-2; D unresolved. In germline, CDR1 is SGHDN, CDR2 FVKESK. CDR3 length: 15 residues. Trimming removed 0 bases from V and 1 base from J, with 6 bases in between. CDR3 DNA: TGTGCCAGCAGCCAAGAATCCCAGAACACCGGGGAGCTGTTTTTT. Its translation: CASSQESQNTGELFF.

The V call is TRBV2, the J call TRBJ2-1; 7 bases are shared with TRBD1. The CDR3 consists of 17 residues. With 6 bases clipped from V and 6 bases from J, the junction kept 17 bases outside the gene matches. Germline V gene lookup returns CDR1 SNHLY and CDR2 FYNNEI. The CDR3 nucleotides are TGTGCCAGCAGCCGCGAACCACAGGGGCCGTGGGGCAATGAGCAGTTCTTC. Protein: CASSREPQGPWGNEQFF.